Listed below are T cell receptor beta chains from one sample, sequenced in a study of CD8+ T cells in alopecia areata. Sequenced by immunoSEQ multiplex PCR; TCRdb stores in-frame clones only, minus some. The sample lists 150,000 to 200,000 clones, about 61% occurring once. The sample in question was CD4+ T cells sorted from blood, obtained at approximately week 56, from a patient treated with tofacitinib. These TCRs come from a human donor with alopecia areata. CDR3s include the opening cysteine and the closing phenylalanine or tryptophan. A D gene is named only where the DNA matches it firmly. Not every row has a clone size; where given, it reads once, few, many or a size class.

V	J	D	size	CDR3	DNA
TRBV7-3	TRBJ2-2	TRBD1	NA	CASSFGTGSGELFF	TGTGCCAGCAGCTTCGGGACAGGGTCCGGGGAGCTGTTTTTT
TRBV5-1	TRBJ2-5	NA	NA	CASSLESSQETQYF	TGCGCCAGCAGCCTGGAATCTAGCCAAGAGACCCAGTACTTC
TRBV4-2	TRBJ1-4	NA	NA	CASSQEGGEKLFF	TGTGCCAGCAGCCAAGAAGGGGGTGAAAAACTGTTTTTT
TRBV29-1	TRBJ1-1	NA	once	CSVRGVTEAFF	TGCAGCGTTCGAGGGGTCACTGAAGCTTTCTTT
TRBV30	TRBJ2-1	NA	once	CAWSLLAGAYNEQFF	TGTGCCTGGAGCCTCTTGGCAGGGGCCTACAATGAGCAGTTCTTC
TRBV29-1	TRBJ2-3	NA	NA	CSAGEQRISTDTQYF	TGCAGCGCGGGGGAGCAGCGGATCTCCACAGATACGCAGTATTTT
TRBV19	TRBJ1-5	NA	few	CASSIVGHGGNQPQHF	TGTGCCAGTAGTATTGTAGGTCACGGAGGCAATCAGCCCCAGCATTTT
TRBV28	TRBJ1-1	NA	NA	CASSSNMNTEAFF	TGTGCCAGCAGTTCAAACATGAACACTGAAGCTTTCTTT
TRBV28	TRBJ1-2	TRBD1	NA	CASSLFAGGGYTF	TGTGCCAGCAGTTTATTCGCAGGGGGTGGCTACACCTTC
TRBV25-1	TRBJ2-6	NA	NA	CASMNSGANVLTF	TGTGCCAGCATGAACTCTGGGGCCAACGTCCTGACTTTC
TRBV29-1	TRBJ1-1	NA	NA	CSVEKGRNTEAFF	TGCAGCGTTGAAAAGGGAAGGAACACTGAAGCTTTCTTT